Listed below are T cell receptor beta chains from one sample, sequenced in a study of T cell repertoires in cytomegalovirus infection. MiXCR, run by TCRdb on the reads, gives a single entry per CDR3 protein. The repertoire holds 150,000 to 200,000 distinct CDR3 sequences, with around 20% as singletons. The specimen sequenced was PBMCs. The receptors were sampled from a human donor in good health (CMV status not recorded). Some clones in this sample may be carry-over from other donors' samples. Each CDR3 is given with its conserved first and last residue.

J: TRBJ2-7
V: TRBV19
CDR3: CASSTSVSSYEQYF

J: TRBJ1-2
V: TRBV20-1
CDR3: CSADDRDVPYGYTF

J: TRBJ2-7
V: TRBV2
CDR3: CASGRGQGDEQYF

J: TRBJ2-5
V: TRBV7-9
CDR3: CASRSGTGVEETQYF

J: TRBJ2-3
V: TRBV7-9
CDR3: CASSKTSGGALSTDTQYF

J: TRBJ2-1
V: TRBV7-4
CDR3: CASSLAVSYNEQFF

J: TRBJ2-1
V: TRBV12-3/TRBV12-4
CDR3: CASNPKRGEQFF

J: TRBJ1-2
V: TRBV12-3/TRBV12-4
CDR3: CASSLAPGTRDYGYTF

J: TRBJ2-7
V: TRBV4-2
CDR3: CASSQDQGTGREQYF

J: TRBJ2-7
V: TRBV12-3/TRBV12-4
CDR3: CASSEDRVSYEQYF

J: TRBJ1-2
V: TRBV7-9
CDR3: CASSSGTGWSNYGYTF

J: TRBJ1-2
V: TRBV7-9
CDR3: CASSLVDSYGYTF

J: TRBJ2-1
V: TRBV23-1
CDR3: CATPDSPSYNEQFF

J: TRBJ1-1
V: TRBV5-4
CDR3: CASSLDLRKAPNTEAFF

J: TRBJ2-5
V: TRBV7-2
CDR3: CASSRQAATKYQETQYF

J: TRBJ2-1
V: TRBV6-2/TRBV6-3
CDR3: CASSRLIAPGGRNEQFF

J: TRBJ2-3
V: TRBV12-3/TRBV12-4
CDR3: CASTLGGGPDTQYF

J: TRBJ2-1
V: TRBV5-5
CDR3: CASSLYRRSSYNEQFF

J: TRBJ2-6
V: TRBV7-2
CDR3: CASSLAPRGSGANVLTF

J: TRBJ1-5
V: TRBV19
CDR3: CASSIGPGRDQPQHF

J: TRBJ1-5
V: TRBV19
CDR3: CASSIRTGGASQPQHF

J: TRBJ1-1
V: TRBV9
CDR3: CASSVMSGPEAFF

J: TRBJ1-2
V: TRBV6-2/TRBV6-3
CDR3: CASKPDRVRYGYTF

J: TRBJ1-5
V: TRBV23-1
CDR3: CASSQPKGRSYSNQPQHF

J: TRBJ2-1
V: TRBV7-8
CDR3: CASSTAGGEYNEQFF

J: TRBJ2-2
V: TRBV7-8
CDR3: CASLEDFTGELFF

J: TRBJ1-5
V: TRBV25-1
CDR3: CASSEAGSNQPQHF

J: TRBJ1-1
V: TRBV7-3
CDR3: CASSLGGDLSEAFF

J: TRBJ2-3
V: TRBV2
CDR3: CASTPRDSDTQYF

J: TRBJ1-1
V: TRBV15
CDR3: CATSRESGTLNTEAFF

J: TRBJ2-6
V: TRBV3-1
CDR3: CASSLPRPGGSGANVLTF